The 19 T cell receptor beta chains below come from one sample, sequenced in a study of beta chain features in type 1 diabetes. Isolated RNA was reverse transcribed in full, so expressed TCRB transcripts were sequenced. Libraries were prepared by immunoSEQ multiplex PCR; TCRdb keeps only in-frame clonotypes and omits some of them. The sample has some 100,000 clones, 40% seen once; the top ten hold 0.06% to 0.075%. Sequencing used stem cell memory CD4+ T cells from blood. These receptors were obtained from a woman under 30 in good health.

The CDR3 region has the DNA TGTGCCAGCTGCCCTAGCGGAACCTACAATGAGCAGTTCTTC. Translation gives CASCPSGTYNEQFF. The chain carries TRBV6-5 and TRBJ2-1, with 7 bases identical to TRBD2. Trimming took 8 bases from V and 2 from J; bases not matched to a gene: 6. Germline CDR1 MNHEY, CDR2 SVGAGI. The CDR3 sequence is 14 residues long.

DNA for the CDR3: TGTGCCAGCAGCCAAGACGGGAACTACGAGCAGTACTTC. It is translated as CASSQDGNYEQYF. The V and J genes are TRBV7-2 and TRBJ2-7; D is possibly TRBD2 (5 bases). Looked up from germline, CDR1 is SGHTA and CDR2 is FQGNSA. The V end lost 5 bases, the J end lost 3 bases, and 11 bases lay between the germline ends. This CDR3 is 13 amino acids long.

The rearrangement links TRBV6-4 to TRBJ1-5; 7 nucleotides match TRBD1. This CDR3 is built from 13 residues. CDR1 is MRHNA and CDR2 is SNTAGT in the germline V gene. Trimming at V came to 10 bases and at J to 7 bases, leaving 10 bases not matched to a gene. The CDR3 here is CAIPDRAGQPQHF. Here the CDR3 DNA reads TGTGCCATTCCTGACAGGGCGGGCCAGCCCCAGCATTTT.

This sequence joins TRBV5-4 and TRBJ2-3; 7 bases are a match to TRBD2. V was clipped by 0 bases and J by 0 bases; unmatched bases: 4. CDR1 SGHNT and CDR2 YYREEE come from the germline V gene (reference sequence). The CDR3 totals 16 residues. CDR3 DNA sequence: TGTGCCAGCAGCTTGGCAAGGCGGGGGAGCACAGATACGCAGTATTTT. This translates into CASSLARRGSTDTQYF.

V and J are TRBV4-1 and TRBJ2-4; a weak D match, TRBD2 (6 bases). The germline CDR1 and CDR2 sequences are MGHRA and YSYEKL. The germline V and J ends were trimmed by 4 bases and 3 bases, with 16 bases remaining between them. The CDR3 extends over 16 amino acids. The chain's CDR3 is CASSPRGSGGKNIQYF. The CDR3 DNA reads TGCGCCAGCAGCCCCCGGGGGAGCGGCGGCAAAAACATTCAGTACTTC.

The genes are TRBV30 and TRBJ2-7; 9 positions agree with TRBD2. Germline lookup yields CDR1 GTSNPN and CDR2 SVGIG (reference sequence). Trimming removed 0 bases from V and 0 bases from J; junction bases left unmatched: 9. This CDR3 is built from 17 residues. CDR3 in amino acids: CAWSVRPRGGSSYEQYF. The CDR3 DNA follows: TGTGCCTGGAGTGTACGTCCGCGGGGGGGGAGCTCCTACGAGCAGTACTTC.

V gene TRBV28 combines with J gene TRBJ1-2; D call uncertain. V was cut by 6 bases and J by 8 bases, with 13 bases left in between. The CDR3 is 12 residues long. Germline V gives CDR1 MDHEN, CDR2 SYDVKM. CDR3 bases: TGTGCCAGCAGCTACTACCGCAGCGGCTACACCTTC. Protein sequence: CASSYYRSGYTF.

V gene TRBV11-2 combines with J gene TRBJ1-2, with TRBD1 matching 9 bases. The V segment lost 7 bases and the J segment 5 bases; nucleotides outside the gene matches: 8. Germline V lookup: CDR1 SGHAT, CDR2 FQNNGV. There are 14 residues in the CDR3. The CDR3 spells CASTPHRGRYGYTF. The CDR3 DNA is TGTGCCAGCACCCCCCACAGGGGGCGATATGGCTACACCTTC.

Only a few counts were recorded for this clone. The chain couples TRBV4-1 to TRBJ2-5, with D possibly matching TRBD2 (6 bases). This CDR3 spans 14 amino acids. From germline, CDR1 is MGHRA and CDR2 YSYEKL. Deletions cut 4 bases from V and 4 bases from J, with 13 bases between. The CDR3 spells CASSRLVTPETQYF. The CDR3 nucleotides are TGCGCCAGCAGCCGACTAGTAACCCCAGAGACCCAGTACTTC.

This clone was detected a few times. The same CDR3 can be traced to other DNA sequences in this sample. The gene calls are TRBV7-9 and TRBJ2-5; D is undetermined. In germline, CDR1 is SEHNR, CDR2 FQNEAQ (reference sequence). Trimming cost V 4 bases and J 4 bases, with 4 bases left between them. The CDR3 is 11 residues long. For the CDR3, the DNA is TGTGCCAGCAGCTCCAGAGAGACCCAGTACTTC. Encoded protein: CASSSRETQYF. Full variable domain (rest looked up from reference TRBV7-9 and TRBJ2-5): DTGVSQNPRHKITKRGQNVTFRCDPISEHNRLYWYRQTLGQGPEFLTYFQNEAQLEKSRLLSDRFSAERPKGSFSTLEIQRTEQGDSAMYLCASSSRETQYFGPGTRLLVL.

V is TRBV5-6 and J is TRBJ2-2; 8 nucleotides align to TRBD1. V lost 4 bases and J lost 6; bases outside the gene matches: 8. Looked up from germline, CDR1 is SGHDT and CDR2 is YYEEEE. This CDR3 is 15 amino acids long. The CDR3 coding sequence is TGTGCCAGCAGCCTGGGGACAGGTTCGTCCGGGGAGCTGTTTTTT. Residues: CASSLGTGSSGELFF.

The V gene is TRBV30, the J gene TRBJ2-1, with 7 bases identical to TRBD1. The germline gives CDR1 GTSNPN, CDR2 SVGIG (reference sequence). The length of the CDR3 is 13 residues. V shed 6 bases, J shed 4 bases, and the junction held 6 bases outside the gene matches. For the CDR3, the DNA is TGTGCCTGCCCTAGGGGGCCTTACAATGAGCAGTTCTTC. Protein: CACPRGPYNEQFF.

The sample holds a few counts of this clone. Its ends do not fully match the called genes, so a read error is possible. The chain combines TRBV29-1 with TRBJ1-2, with D possibly TRBD1 on 6 matching bases. The CDR3 is made up of 8 amino acids. Germline CDR1 is SQVTM and CDR2 is ANQGSEA. DNA of the CDR3: TGCAGCGCCGGACAGACGATCTTC. Encoded protein: CSAGQTIF.

A single count supports this clone. The gene calls are TRBV5-8 and TRBJ2-5; weak D call: TRBD2 (5 bases). CDR3 length equals 16 residues. CDR1 and CDR2 (germline): SGHTS, YDEGEE. The V end was cut by 3 bases, the J end by 2 bases, with 17 bases between. The CDR3 bases are TGTGCCAGCAGCTCCGGACGGAGGCAGCGGCAAGAGACCCAGTACTTC. Residues: CASSSGRRQRQETQYF.

This sequence joins TRBV28 and TRBJ2-4, with 12 bases lining up with TRBD2. Trimming at V came to 1 base and at J to 6 bases, leaving 7 bases not matched to a gene. The CDR3 sequence is 17 residues long. The V gene's germline CDR1 is MDHEN and CDR2 SYDVKM. As DNA, the CDR3 is TGTGCCAGCAGTTTATCGACTAGCGGGAGATTAATAAACATTCAGTACTTC. Translation gives CASSLSTSGRLINIQYF.

The CDR3 region has the DNA TGTGCCAGCAGCTTAGATTTCGGGAGTTCGGTCGAGCAGTACTTC. This translates into CASSLDFGSSVEQYF. The gene calls are TRBV7-9 and TRBJ2-7; the D gene is possibly TRBD2 (6 bases). CDR1 SEHNR and CDR2 FQNEAQ come from the germline V gene (reference sequence). This CDR3 contains 15 residues. Trimming cost V 1 base and J 6 bases, with 16 bases left between them.

J is TRBJ2-3 and V is TRBV6-5; possible D gene TRBD2, 6 bases. Germline assignment: CDR1 MNHEY and CDR2 SVGAGI. The CDR3 length is 15 residues. Trimming took off 6 bases at V and 3 bases at J, with 16 bases between the two ends. This CDR3 is CASSPGGGGTDTQYF. The CDR3 DNA is TGTGCCAGCAGCCCCGGGGGAGGAGGTACAGATACGCAGTATTTT.

Only a few counts were recorded for this clone. The chain uses TRBV4-1 and TRBJ2-1; 13 bases align to TRBD2. Germline loops: CDR1 MGHRA, CDR2 YSYEKL. This CDR3 spans 17 amino acids. After removal of 2 bases from V and 9 bases from J, the junction contained 10 bases not matched to a gene. The CDR3: CASSQTLTSGRFSEQFF. The CDR3 nucleotides are TGCGCCAGCAGCCAAACCCTGACTAGCGGGAGGTTCAGTGAGCAGTTCTTC.

V and J are TRBV29-1 and TRBJ2-5; 7 bases map to TRBD1. CDR1 and CDR2 (germline): SQVTM, ANQGSEA. The CDR3 is made up of 15 amino acids. V trimming: 7 bases; J trimming: 1 base; junction bases outside the gene matches: 12. The CDR3 DNA reads TGCAGCGCCACCCCCACCGGGACAGTCCAAGAGACCCAGTACTTC. Translated, it gives CSATPTGTVQETQYF.